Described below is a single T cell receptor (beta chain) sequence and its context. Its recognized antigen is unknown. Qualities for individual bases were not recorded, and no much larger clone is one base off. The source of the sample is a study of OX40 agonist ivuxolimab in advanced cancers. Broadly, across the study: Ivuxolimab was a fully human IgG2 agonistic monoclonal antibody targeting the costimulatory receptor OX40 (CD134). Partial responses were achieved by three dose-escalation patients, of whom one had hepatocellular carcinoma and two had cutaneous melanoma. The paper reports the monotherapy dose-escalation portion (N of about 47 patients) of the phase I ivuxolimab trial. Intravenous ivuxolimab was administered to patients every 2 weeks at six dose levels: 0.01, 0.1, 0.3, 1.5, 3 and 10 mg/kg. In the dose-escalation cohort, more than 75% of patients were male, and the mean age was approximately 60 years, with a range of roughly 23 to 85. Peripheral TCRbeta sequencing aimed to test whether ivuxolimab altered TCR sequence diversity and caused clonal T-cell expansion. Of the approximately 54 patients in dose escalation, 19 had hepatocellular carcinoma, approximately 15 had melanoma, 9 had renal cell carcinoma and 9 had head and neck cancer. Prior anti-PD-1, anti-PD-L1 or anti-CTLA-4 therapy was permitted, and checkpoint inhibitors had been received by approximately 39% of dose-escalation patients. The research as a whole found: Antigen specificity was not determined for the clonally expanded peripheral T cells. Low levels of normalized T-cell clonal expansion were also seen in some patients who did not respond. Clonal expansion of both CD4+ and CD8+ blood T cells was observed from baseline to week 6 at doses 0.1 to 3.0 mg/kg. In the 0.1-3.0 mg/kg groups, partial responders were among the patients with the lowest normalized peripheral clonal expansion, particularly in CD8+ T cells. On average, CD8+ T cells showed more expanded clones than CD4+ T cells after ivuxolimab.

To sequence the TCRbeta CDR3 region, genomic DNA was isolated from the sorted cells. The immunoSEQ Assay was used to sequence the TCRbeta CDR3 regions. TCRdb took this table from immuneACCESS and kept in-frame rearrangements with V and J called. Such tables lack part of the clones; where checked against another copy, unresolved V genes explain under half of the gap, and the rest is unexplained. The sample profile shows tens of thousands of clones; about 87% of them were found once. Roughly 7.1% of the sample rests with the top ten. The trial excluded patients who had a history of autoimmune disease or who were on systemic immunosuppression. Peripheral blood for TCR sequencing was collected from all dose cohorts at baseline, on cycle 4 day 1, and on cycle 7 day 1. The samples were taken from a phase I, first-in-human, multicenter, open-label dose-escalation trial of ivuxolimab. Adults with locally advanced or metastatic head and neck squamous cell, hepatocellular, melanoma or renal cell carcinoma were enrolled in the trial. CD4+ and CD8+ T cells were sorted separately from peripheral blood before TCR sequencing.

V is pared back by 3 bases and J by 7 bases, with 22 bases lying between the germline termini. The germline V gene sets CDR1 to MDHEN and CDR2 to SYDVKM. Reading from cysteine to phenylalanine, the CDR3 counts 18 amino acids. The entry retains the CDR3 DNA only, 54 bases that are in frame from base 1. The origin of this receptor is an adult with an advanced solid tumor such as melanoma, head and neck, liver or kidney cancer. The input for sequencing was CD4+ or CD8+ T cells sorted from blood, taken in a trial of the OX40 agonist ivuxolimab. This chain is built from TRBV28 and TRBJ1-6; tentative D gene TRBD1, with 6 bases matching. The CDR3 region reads CASSLTQTGPSKNSPLHF. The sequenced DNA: TGTGCCAGCAGTTTGACGCAGACAGGCCCGTCGAAGAATTCACCCCTCCACTTT.